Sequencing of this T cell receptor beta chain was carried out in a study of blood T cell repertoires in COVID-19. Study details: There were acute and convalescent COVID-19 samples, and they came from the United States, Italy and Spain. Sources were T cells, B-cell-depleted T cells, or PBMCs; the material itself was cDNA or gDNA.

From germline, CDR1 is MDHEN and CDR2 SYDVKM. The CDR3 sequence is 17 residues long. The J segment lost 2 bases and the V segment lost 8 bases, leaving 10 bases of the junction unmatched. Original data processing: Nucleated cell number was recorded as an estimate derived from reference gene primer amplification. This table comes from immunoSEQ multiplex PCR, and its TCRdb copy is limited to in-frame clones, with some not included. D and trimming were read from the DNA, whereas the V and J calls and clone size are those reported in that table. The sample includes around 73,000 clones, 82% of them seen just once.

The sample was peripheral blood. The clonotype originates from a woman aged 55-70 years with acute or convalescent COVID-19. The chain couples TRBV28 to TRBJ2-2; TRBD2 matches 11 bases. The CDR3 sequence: CASSRLAGGHNTGELFF. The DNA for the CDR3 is TGTGCCAGCTCGCGGCTAGCGGGGGGTCATAACACCGGGGAGCTGTTTTTT.